A selection of T cell receptor beta chains follows, all from one sample in a study of neurological immune-mediated disorders. TCRdb re-called the 5' RACE reads with MiXCR, one entry per CDR3 protein. The table has tens of thousands of distinct CDR3 sequences, 10% seen once; the top ten hold around 2%. Sample: PBMCs. Receptors were obtained from a man aged 40-50 years in good health. CDR3s leave out the opening cysteine and the closing phenylalanine or tryptophan. The D gene is left open where the match is weak. A row's size may be missing; if present it is once, few, many or a size class.

V	D	size	J	CDR3
TRBV9	.	.	TRBJ2-1	ASSGRETYNEQF
TRBV20-1	.	many	TRBJ2-1	SARVAVYNEQF
TRBV7-2	.	.	TRBJ2-5	ASSFSTGVWETQY
TRBV11-2	.	few	TRBJ2-2	ASSPSGVDTGELF
TRBV6-5	TRBD1	few	TRBJ2-3	ASRRGPSTDTQY
TRBV12-3/TRBV12-4	.	.	TRBJ2-1	ASGGLTPNEQF
TRBV5-5	.	.	TRBJ2-5	ASSIPGAIETQY
TRBV28	.	many	TRBJ2-2	ASKISAGPGELF
TRBV20-1	TRBD1	many	TRBJ1-1	SAGGSSTEAF
TRBV29-1	TRBD1	many	TRBJ2-7	SVEEGTVKPYEQY
TRBV29-1	TRBD1	many	TRBJ2-5	SVEEWPGGSRTQY
TRBV7-2	TRBD1	many	TRBJ2-7	ASSLDRTYEQY
TRBV6-5	TRBD2	many	TRBJ2-3	ASSPFAGETDTQY
TRBV11-2	.	many	TRBJ2-7	ATSGDNYEQY
TRBV7-2	TRBD1	many	TRBJ2-5	ASSLGQGGTQY
TRBV10-3	TRBD2	many	TRBJ2-2	AISKNGLAEIGELF
TRBV19	TRBD1	few	TRBJ1-2	AASTGTGNYGYT
TRBV6-4	.	many	TRBJ2-5	ASSEASYPLDETQY
TRBV5-1	.	many	TRBJ2-7	ASSLEFPIYEQY
TRBV5-6	TRBD1	many	TRBJ2-7	ASSLGTGFYEQY
TRBV5-1	TRBD2	many	TRBJ2-3	ASSLAGGTDTQY
TRBV6-5	.	many	TRBJ2-3	ASSYGSDTQY
TRBV6-2/TRBV6-3	.	.	TRBJ1-5	ASSYSDSRYNYPQH
TRBV11-2	.	many	TRBJ1-6	ASSLGHDNSPLH
TRBV24-1	.	many	TRBJ2-1	ATSGNLYNEQF
TRBV9	.	many	TRBJ2-5	ASSVGLGGETQY
TRBV5-1	.	many	TRBJ1-6	ASSLGKGNSPLH
TRBV2	.	.	TRBJ1-1	ASTPQGNTEAF
TRBV12-3/TRBV12-4	.	few	TRBJ2-2	ASSLGRTTGELF
TRBV7-9	TRBD2	many	TRBJ2-7	ASSLASGRTFHEQY
TRBV6-2/TRBV6-3	.	many	TRBJ1-2	ASSYSQGLGLYGYT
TRBV7-9	.	.	TRBJ2-7	ASIGPSSYEQY
TRBV10-3	TRBD1	many	TRBJ1-1	AISEWMGQKNTEAF
TRBV20-1	.	many	TRBJ2-3	SVVAAGTDTQY
TRBV12-3/TRBV12-4	.	many	TRBJ2-3	ASSWGRSQDTQY
TRBV5-1	TRBD2	few	TRBJ2-3	ASSLGTGTRTDTQY
TRBV5-5	.	many	TRBJ2-3	ASSSVTRAGSTQY
TRBV29-1	.	many	TRBJ1-4	SVEDSSYREKLF
TRBV29-1	.	many	TRBJ2-1	SVVGIPSEDEQF
TRBV18	TRBD2	.	TRBJ2-3	ASSQTSGRTDTQY
TRBV6-2/TRBV6-3	.	many	TRBJ1-2	ASSYWVQDGYT
TRBV19	.	.	TRBJ1-1	ASSTQDRMNTEAF
TRBV20-1	.	.	TRBJ2-6	SARSVDTMANVLT
TRBV20-1	TRBD1	many	TRBJ1-4	SAHRDSEKLF
TRBV3-1	.	many	TRBJ2-5	ASSQSSGMETQY
TRBV3-1	.	many	TRBJ2-2	ASSQTNTGELF
TRBV2	.	many	TRBJ1-1	ASKGDTAEAF
TRBV5-1	.	many	TRBJ2-7	ASRGGEGKNYEQY
TRBV20-1	.	many	TRBJ2-7	SATAGQNSIYEQY
TRBV20-1	TRBD1	many	TRBJ2-1	SASSSGGPYNEQF
TRBV3-1	TRBD2	.	TRBJ2-5	ASGAGGAETQY
TRBV6-1	.	many	TRBJ2-7	ASRSLREQY
TRBV20-1	.	many	TRBJ2-3	SASPGTRSPDTQY
TRBV7-3	TRBD1	many	TRBJ1-1	ASSRSDAGGNTEAF
TRBV4-2	.	many	TRBJ2-7	ASSQDTDSYEQY